Listed here are 14 T cell receptor beta chains from one sample, sequenced in a study of regulatory T cells in long-lasting Graves disease. As for time point: newly diagnosed GD, antithyroid drugs for less than 3 months. The authors made the TCR library using RNA they extracted from PBMCs. Construction of TCR beta libraries relied on iRepertoire HTBI primers and on Arm-PCR targeting CDR3 regions. TCRdb ran MiXCR on the multiplex PCR reads and lists one entry per CDR3 protein. This sample carries hundreds of thousands of distinct CDR3 sequences, approximately 15% of them seen once, and the ten largest clones take more than 15%. A further study also used this sample, focusing on T cells in Graves' hyperthyroidism and ophthalmopathy.

Sequences were derived from peripheral blood mononuclear cells (PBMCs), sampled at new diagnosis, from a patient treated with antithyroid drugs. The source is a woman younger than 45 with Graves disease.

There are many counts of this clonotype. This chain uses TRBV27 with TRBJ2-7; 11 bases fit TRBD1. The CDR3 is 15 amino acids. CDR1 MNHEY and CDR2 SMNVEV come from the germline V gene (reference sequence). V gave up 4 bases and J gave up 4 bases; unmatched junction bases: 6. The CDR3 region has the DNA TGTGCCAGCAGTTATCGGACAGGGGGCTGGTACGAGCAGTACTTC. Translation gives CASSYRTGGWYEQYF.

This clonotype has only a few counts. This rearrangement joins TRBV18 to TRBJ2-2; D gene ambiguous. The V and J ends lost 3 bases and 4 bases respectively, with 9 bases between them. There are 14 residues in the CDR3. Germline CDR1 KGHSH, CDR2 LQKENI. The CDR3 sequence: CASSPGFTTGELFF. CDR3 sequence (DNA): TGTGCCAGCTCACCCGGCTTTACCACCGGGGAGCTGTTTTTT.

This clonotype showed up many times. The junction shows a germline mismatch at one end, possibly a read error. The V gene is TRBV5-1, the J gene TRBJ2-7, with 13 bases identical to TRBD2. Germline CDR1 and CDR2: SGHRS and YFSETQ. The CDR3 length is 16 residues. CDR3: CASSFRLAGGGSEQYF. The DNA of the CDR3 is TGTGCCAGCAGCTTCCGACTAGCGGGAGGAGGAAGCGAGCAGTACTTC.

Worth noting for this clonotype: A much more abundant neighbour one base away suggests this may be a read error. This chain connects TRBV7-8 to TRBJ2-5; 7 nucleotides agree with TRBD1. The CDR3 sequence is 15 residues long. Germline values: CDR1 SGHVS, CDR2 FQNEAQ. The CDR3 here is CTSSSSDRDQETQYF. CDR3 nucleotides: TGTACCAGCAGCTCCTCTGACAGGGATCAAGAGACCCAGTACTTC. Based on the CDR3 plus reference TRBV7-8 and TRBJ2-5, the full variable domain is GAGVSQSPRYKVAKRGQDVALRCDPISGHVSLFWYQQALGQGPEFLTYFQNEAQLDKSGLPSDRFFAERPEGSVSTLKIQRTQQEDSAVYLCTSSSSDRDQETQYFGPGTRLLVL.

The rearrangement links TRBV20-1 to TRBJ2-2; D gene uncertain. Germline CDR1 and CDR2: DFQATT and SNEGSKA (reference sequence). V lost 6 bases, J lost 0 bases, and 5 bases lay in between. The CDR3 has 12 amino acids. In DNA, the CDR3 is TGCAGTGCGTCAGCGAACACCGGGGAGCTGTTTTTT. This encodes CSASANTGELFF.

The chain couples TRBV14 to TRBJ2-1; D uncertain. The V end lost 1 base, the J end lost 10 bases, and 20 bases lay between the germline ends. Per the germline V gene, CDR1 is SGHDN and CDR2 is FVKESK. The CDR3 consists of 16 residues. CDR3 loop: CASSQVGSGLQMEQFF. The CDR3 DNA reads as TGTGCCAGCAGCCAAGTAGGCTCGGGTCTCCAGATGGAGCAGTTCTTC.

This clonotype was recorded many times. The chain employs TRBV6-2 or TRBV6-3 and TRBJ1-1; 9 positions match TRBD1. There are 16 residues in the CDR3. The germline gives CDR1 MNHEY, CDR2 SVGEGT. Trimming took 6 bases from V and 2 from J; bases not matched to a gene: 10. The CDR3 sequence is CASRVTRDRANTEAFF. The DNA for the CDR3 is TGTGCCAGCAGAGTTACGAGGGACAGGGCCAACACTGAAGCTTTCTTT.

This clonotype was recorded at least ten times. This rearrangement joins TRBV6-5 to TRBJ2-7; the match to TRBD1 covers 7 bases. The CDR3 sequence is 15 residues long. Per germline, CDR1 MNHEY and CDR2 SVGAGI. V shed 2 bases and J 2 bases; nucleotides not matched to a gene: 6. CDR3 in amino acids: CASSYRQGDPYEQYF. For the CDR3, the DNA is TGTGCCAGCAGTTACCGACAGGGTGATCCCTACGAGCAGTACTTC.

To note about this clonotype: A read error may be the cause here, since a much bigger clone is one base away. The genes are TRBV2 and TRBJ2-1; no definite D call. Trimming took 8 bases from V and 10 from J, leaving 18 bases between them. CDR1 SNHLY and CDR2 FYNNEI come from the germline V gene. The CDR3 is 13 residues long. CDR3 protein: CASGRVVPYEQFF. The CDR3 nucleotides read TGTGCCAGCGGACGGGTGGTTCCCTACGAGCAGTTCTTC.

DNA for the CDR3: TGTGCCAGTCGAGGCCCCACCAAGAACACAGATACGCAGTATTTT. This encodes CASRGPTKNTDTQYF. The chain joins TRBV19 to TRBJ2-3; D is undetermined. The CDR3 runs to 15 residues. The germline V gene encodes CDR1 LNHDA and CDR2 SQIVND (reference sequence). Deletions cut 8 bases from V and 2 bases from J, with 17 bases between. Combining the CDR3 with reference TRBV19 and TRBJ2-3 gives the whole variable domain DGGITQSPKYLFRKEGQNVTLSCEQNLNHDAMYWYRQDPGQGLRLIYYSQIVNDFQKGDIAEGYSVSREKKESFPLTVTSAQKNPTAFYLCASRGPTKNTDTQYFGPGTRLTVL.

This chain joins TRBV5-1 and TRBJ1-3, with a weak D call TRBD1 (6 bases). This CDR3 is built from 15 residues. Trimming removed 0 bases from V and 4 bases from J, with 11 bases in between. The germline gives CDR1 SGHRS, CDR2 YFSETQ. The CDR3 loop is CASSLVGDIGNTIYF. The CDR3 nucleotides are TGCGCCAGCAGCTTGGTCGGGGACATCGGAAACACCATATATTTT.

On this clonotype: A single base separates this from a much larger clone, so it may be a read error. The V and J genes are TRBV6-2 or TRBV6-3 and TRBJ1-5; 7 positions match TRBD1. J gave up 1 base and V 5 bases, and 5 bases lay outside the gene matches. This CDR3 has 15 amino acids. Germline CDR1 and CDR2: MNHEY and SVGEGT. CDR3 coding DNA: TGTGCCAGCAGTGACAGGGCCCTCAGCAATCAGCCCCAGCATTTT. It translates to CASSDRALSNQPQHF.

This clonotype has a handful of counts. The rearrangement links TRBV15 to TRBJ2-1; TRBD2 agrees at 13 bases. CDR1 LNHNV and CDR2 YYDKDF come from the germline V gene (reference sequence). The CDR3 loop spans 18 amino acids. V dropped 4 bases and J dropped 4; count of bases not matched to a gene: 10. The CDR3 sequence: CATSKGLAGTGVYNEQFF. The CDR3 coding sequence is TGTGCCACCAGCAAGGGACTAGCGGGAACAGGGGTATACAATGAGCAGTTCTTC.

The chain combines TRBV27 with TRBJ1-5; D not resolved. The ends were cut back, 3 bases at V and 4 bases at J, with 13 bases in the middle. CDR1 is MNHEY, CDR2 SMNVEV, per germline (reference sequence). This CDR3 region has 15 residues. The CDR3 DNA follows: TGTGCCAGCAGTTTTTCTGGGAATCTGAATCAGCCCCAGCATTTT. As protein: CASSFSGNLNQPQHF.